Presented here are 20 T cell receptor beta chains from one specimen sequenced in a study of OX40 agonist ivuxolimab in advanced cancers. Only in-frame clones appear in the TCRdb table, and some are missing; sequencing was by immunoSEQ multiplex PCR. The sample lists approximately 19,000 clones; approximately 80% were seen once. Sequencing used CD4+ or CD8+ T cells sorted from blood, obtained in a trial of the OX40 agonist ivuxolimab. These receptors were taken from an adult with an advanced solid tumor such as melanoma, head and neck, liver or kidney cancer.

The V call is TRBV5-6, the J call TRBJ1-5, with D maybe TRBD1 (5 bases). Trimming removed 0 bases from V and 13 bases from J, with 20 bases in between. CDR3 length equals 15 residues. Per germline, CDR1 SGHDT and CDR2 YYEEEE. CDR3 sequence: CASSLANTGFIEQHF. The CDR3 nucleotides are TGTGCCAGCAGCTTGGCCAATACAGGTTTTATAGAACAGCATTTT.

V is TRBV29-1 and J is TRBJ2-3, with D perhaps matching TRBD1 (6 bases). The CDR3 consists of 15 residues. In germline, CDR1 is SQVTM, CDR2 ANQGSEA. The V end was cut by 7 bases, the J end by 5 bases, with 22 bases between. DNA for the CDR3: TGCAGCGCCCCTAGTAGAGGACAGTCCGGAGATACGCAGTATTTT. The encoded protein is CSAPSRGQSGDTQYF.

This chain joins TRBV28 and TRBJ2-3; D remains unclear. V was clipped by 2 bases and J by 3 bases, with 15 bases between them. Germline CDR1 reads MDHEN; CDR2 reads SYDVKM. CDR3 length: 16 residues. The CDR3 sequence is CASSLNPSPGTDTQYF. Here the CDR3 DNA reads TGTGCCAGCAGTTTAAATCCGTCTCCCGGGACAGATACGCAGTATTTT. The full variable domain, rest sourced from reference TRBV28 and TRBJ2-3, is DVKVTQSSRYLVKRTGEKVFLECVQDMDHENMFWYRQDPGLGLRLIYFSYDVKMKEKGDIPEGYSVSREKKERFSLILESASTNQTSMYLCASSLNPSPGTDTQYFGPGTRLTVL.

V is TRBV27 and J is TRBJ2-5; 10 nucleotides line up with TRBD1. The CDR3 totals 15 residues. Losses at the gene ends were 5 bases for V and 5 bases for J; bases not matched to a gene: 8. Germline CDR1 is MNHEY and CDR2 is SMNVEV (reference sequence). CDR3 residues: CASSPQTGGHETQYF. DNA of the CDR3: TGTGCCAGCAGTCCTCAGACAGGGGGCCACGAGACCCAGTACTTC.

With respect to this clone: One end of the junction is discordant with germline, which a read error may explain. The chain is built from TRBV7-7 and TRBJ2-1; 9 bases line up with TRBD2. There are 17 residues in the CDR3. The germline gives CDR1 SSHAT, CDR2 FNYEAQ (reference sequence). The CDR3 spells CASSLGTAGGPNNEQFF. The CDR3, as DNA: TGTGCTAGCAGCTTAGGTACGGCGGGAGGGCCGAACAATGAGCAGTTCTTC.

The chain links TRBV7-9 to TRBJ1-3; a weak D match, TRBD1 (5 bases). The CDR3 loop spans 11 amino acids. From germline, CDR1 is SEHNR and CDR2 FQNEAQ (reference sequence). V lost 11 bases to trimming and J lost 8 bases, with 13 bases between them. CDR3 nucleotides: TGTGCCGCGGGGTGGGGCGACACCATATATTTT. Translation gives CAAGWGDTIYF.

The gene calls are TRBV7-9 and TRBJ1-4; 9 positions agree with TRBD1. This CDR3 has 14 amino acids. The ends lost 5 bases at V and 5 bases at J; junction bases unmatched: 3. Looked up from germline, CDR1 is SEHNR and CDR2 is FQNEAQ (reference sequence). The chain's CDR3 is CASSRGQGNEKLFF. The CDR3 DNA sequence: TGTGCCAGCAGCCGCGGACAGGGGAATGAAAAACTGTTTTTT.

V and J are TRBV27 and TRBJ2-5, with a tentative D call TRBD2 (6 bases). CDR1 MNHEY and CDR2 SMNVEV come from the germline V gene (reference sequence). This CDR3 contains 15 residues. Deletions cut 2 bases from V and 5 bases from J, with 15 bases between. CDR3 coding DNA: TGTGCCAGCAGTTTAATGGCGGGAACCGTTGAGACCCAGTACTTC. Protein: CASSLMAGTVETQYF.

The chain joins TRBV27 to TRBJ1-1; 9 positions agree with TRBD1. Trimming cost V 5 bases and J 1 base; bases outside gene matches: 8. Germline V gene lookup returns CDR1 MNHEY and CDR2 SMNVEV (reference sequence). This CDR3 contains 16 residues. In DNA, the CDR3 is TGTGCCAGCAGTGGGGGGACAGGGTTACGGAACACTGAAGCTTTCTTT. This codes for CASSGGTGLRNTEAFF.

The rearrangement links TRBV9 to TRBJ1-3; no reliable D call. This CDR3 region has 15 residues. CDR1 SGDLS and CDR2 YYNGEE come from the germline V gene. With 3 bases removed from V and 0 bases from J, the gap between germline ends came to 10 bases. CDR3 nucleotides: TGTGCCAGCAGCGCCAGGATGTCCTCTGGAAACACCATATATTTT. The encoded protein is CASSARMSSGNTIYF.

The CDR3 nucleotides read TGTGCTAGTGGTTATGGGACAGGGATTAATGAGCAGTTCTTC. It codes for CASGYGTGINEQFF. The chain combines TRBV12-5 with TRBJ2-1; TRBD1 matches at 9 bases. CDR1 LGHNT and CDR2 FRNRAP come from the germline V gene. Trimming removed 4 bases from V and 7 bases from J; junction bases left unmatched: 5. CDR3 size: 14 residues.

V usage is TRBV7-9 and J usage is TRBJ1-1; 8 bases agree with TRBD1. Germline trimming cut 4 bases from V and 1 base from J; bases unmatched to any gene: 5. In germline, CDR1 is SEHNR, CDR2 FQNEAQ (reference sequence). CDR3 length: 15 residues. The CDR3 nucleotides read TGTGCCAGCAGCTGGTCGGACAGGGAGAACACTGAAGCTTTCTTT. Translating gives CASSWSDRENTEAFF.

Note on this clone: The sample carries other DNA sequences with the same CDR3. The gene calls are TRBV7-9 and TRBJ2-1; 9 bases map to TRBD1. J was trimmed by 1 base and V by 4 bases; bases with no gene match: 2. Germline-derived CDR1 and CDR2 are SEHNR and FQNEAQ (reference sequence). The CDR3 consists of 15 residues. CDR3 in amino acids: CASSSTGGSYNEQFF. The CDR3, as DNA: TGTGCCAGCAGCTCGACAGGGGGTTCCTACAATGAGCAGTTCTTC.

The rearrangement links TRBV7-9 to TRBJ2-3; D remains unclear. CDR1 SEHNR and CDR2 FQNEAQ come from the germline V gene (reference sequence). The CDR3 is made up of 13 amino acids. V was cut by 1 base and J by 2 bases, with 4 bases left in between. The DNA for the CDR3 is TGTGCCAGCAGCTTAGGCGCCACAGATACGCAGTATTTT. Translation gives CASSLGATDTQYF. The full variable domain, its missing parts supplied by reference TRBV7-9 and TRBJ2-3, is DTGVSQNPRHKITKRGQNVTFRCDPISEHNRLYWYRQTLGQGPEFLTYFQNEAQLEKSRLLSDRFSAERPKGSFSTLEIQRTEQGDSAMYLCASSLGATDTQYFGPGTRLTVL.

CDR3 in DNA: TGTGCCAGCAGTACGCCCGGGACAGGGGGCTGGGGGACTGAAGCTTTCTTT. Translated, it gives CASSTPGTGGWGTEAFF. The chain employs TRBV27 and TRBJ1-1, with 12 bases identical to TRBD1. CDR3 length: 17 residues. Germline values: CDR1 MNHEY, CDR2 SMNVEV (reference sequence). The V and J ends lost 5 bases and 5 bases, in that order; junction bases with no gene match: 12.

This sequence joins TRBV5-6 and TRBJ2-7; D ambiguous. V shed 2 bases and J shed 1 base, with 7 bases lying between them. The CDR3 is made up of 13 amino acids. Germline values: CDR1 SGHDT, CDR2 YYEEEE. The CDR3 spells CASSFRISYEQYF. DNA for the CDR3: TGTGCCAGCAGCTTTCGGATTTCCTACGAGCAGTACTTC. Full variable domain (rest looked up from reference TRBV5-6 and TRBJ2-7): DAGVTQSPTHLIKTRGQQVTLRCSPKSGHDTVSWYQQALGQGPQFIFQYYEEEERQRGNFPDRFSGHQFPNYSSELNVNALLLGDSALYLCASSFRISYEQYFGPGTRLTVT.

The chain is built from TRBV27 and TRBJ1-5; 10 positions agree with TRBD1. This CDR3 spans 14 amino acids. J lost 5 bases, V lost 5 bases, and 3 bases had no gene match. CDR1 and CDR2 (germline): MNHEY, SMNVEV (reference sequence). The CDR3 loop is CASSVTGGHQPQHF. Here the CDR3 DNA reads TGTGCCAGCAGTGTGACAGGGGGCCATCAGCCCCAGCATTTT.

As concerns this clone: Other DNA sequences from this sample encode an identical CDR3 as well. CDR3 residues: CASSRDSQETQYF. As DNA, the CDR3 is TGTGCCAGCAGCCGGGACTCCCAAGAGACCCAGTACTTC. This rearrangement joins TRBV7-9 to TRBJ2-5; tentative D call: TRBD2 (6 bases). There are 13 residues in the CDR3. Germline V gene sequence: CDR1 SEHNR, CDR2 FQNEAQ (reference sequence). The V and J ends lost 5 bases and 1 base respectively, with 8 bases between them.

The chain carries TRBV7-9 and TRBJ2-5; 8 nucleotides line up with TRBD2. The CDR3 is 16 residues long. CDR1 SEHNR and CDR2 FQNEAQ come from the germline V gene (reference sequence). J was trimmed by 3 bases and V by 4 bases; bases with no gene match: 10. In DNA form, the CDR3 reads TGTGCCAGCAGCTCCACCTCCGGGAGGGTGAAAGAGACCCAGTACTTC. Protein product: CASSSTSGRVKETQYF.

J is TRBJ2-3 and V is TRBV27; 8 bases align to TRBD2. The length of the CDR3 is 16 residues. The junction had 8 bases not matched to a gene; V was cut back by 4 bases and J by 2 bases. CDR1 is MNHEY and CDR2 is SMNVEV in the germline V gene (reference sequence). The DNA of the CDR3 is TGTGCCAGCAGTTCTCTCTTAGCGGGGTCCACAGATACGCAGTATTTT. Its protein product is CASSSLLAGSTDTQYF.